This T cell receptor beta chain came from a study of shared clonotypes between healthy human individuals. CDR1 is SGHTA, CDR2 FQGTGA, per germline. V lost 5 bases to trimming and J lost 5 bases, with 15 bases between them. The CDR3 totals 14 residues. Profiling relied on immunoSEQ multiplex PCR, and the TCRdb table lists in-frame clones only, not all of them. The table shows millions of clones, with over 90% occurring only once. This sequence joins TRBV7-3 and TRBJ1-1; D might be TRBD1 (6 bases). Sequencing was done on a sample of naive CD4+ T cells from PBMCs. Subset noted: CD45RA+ positively selected. The receptor was derived from a young man in good health. Some clones in this sample may be carry-over from other donors' samples. CDR3 sequence reads: CASSPGGQVTEAFF. The CDR3 region has the DNA TGTGCCAGCAGCCCGGGGGGGCAGGTAACTGAAGCTTTCTTT.